What follows are 18 T cell receptor beta chains derived from one specimen sequenced in a study of blood T cell repertoires in COVID-19. Some clones are missing from TCRdb's copy, which holds only in-frame ones; the method was immunoSEQ multiplex PCR. The data show 250,000 to 300,000 clones, approximately 86% seen once. The sample was PBMCs or T cells enriched from blood (not recorded which). The receptors shown here come from a woman in her twenties or thirties who had recovered from COVID-19.

The DNA of the CDR3 is TGTGCCAGCAGCTTAGATCGGGGGACAGGGTACTACGAGCAGTACTTC. It codes for CASSLDRGTGYYEQYF. The J gene is TRBJ2-7, the V gene TRBV11-2; 9 bases align to TRBD1. Germline V gene sequence: CDR1 SGHAT, CDR2 FQNNGV. V shed 0 bases and J 3 bases; nucleotides not matched to a gene: 6. The CDR3 runs 16 residues.

CDR3 nucleotide sequence: TGTGCCAGCAGCCGTGGGGGGACTAGCGGGAGCCATGAGCAGTTCTTC. It encodes CASSRGGTSGSHEQFF. V usage is TRBV9 and J usage is TRBJ2-1; TRBD2 agrees at 14 bases. Per germline, CDR1 SGDLS and CDR2 YYNGEE. CDR3 length: 16 amino acids. The V and J ends lost 4 bases and 8 bases, in that order; junction bases with no gene match: 8.

The genes are TRBV27 and TRBJ2-4; the match to TRBD2 covers 7 bases. V lost 11 bases to trimming and J lost 3 bases; unmatched junction nucleotides: 4. CDR1 MNHEY and CDR2 SMNVEV come from the germline V gene (reference sequence). This CDR3 spans 12 amino acids. The CDR3 DNA follows: TGTGCCGCGGGGAGGGTCAAAAACATTCAGTACTTC. Translated: CAAGRVKNIQYF.

V and J are TRBV29-1 and TRBJ2-3, with a weak D call TRBD1 (6 bases). The V gene's germline CDR1 is SQVTM and CDR2 ANQGSEA. The CDR3 is 12 residues long. V dropped 4 bases and J dropped 6 bases, with 11 bases sitting between them. The CDR3 here is CSVVGASDTQYF. The CDR3 DNA sequence: TGCAGCGTTGTGGGGGCGAGCGATACGCAGTATTTT.

This clone was seen just once. This rearrangement joins TRBV28 to TRBJ2-5, with D possibly TRBD2 on 5 matching bases. V was clipped by 3 bases and J by 4 bases, with 15 bases between them. Germline CDR1 and CDR2: MDHEN and SYDVKM. This CDR3 is built from 15 residues. The CDR3 coding sequence is TGTGCCAGCAGTTTTCAATGGGGAGCCACAGAGACCCAGTACTTC. This codes for CASSFQWGATETQYF.

The V and J genes are TRBV4-1 and TRBJ1-1, with a weak D call TRBD1 (6 bases). Germline V lookup: CDR1 MGHRA, CDR2 YSYEKL. V was trimmed by 4 bases and J by 9 bases, leaving 15 bases between them. The CDR3 is 13 residues long. The DNA for the CDR3 is TGCGCCAGCAGCCTCCGGACAGCGGGAAAAGCTTTCTTT. It encodes CASSLRTAGKAFF.

The chain recombines TRBV19 with TRBJ1-6; 8 bases are shared with TRBD1. The CDR3 spans 16 residues. Unmatched junction bases numbered 12, after V lost 7 bases and J lost 7 bases. CDR1 and CDR2 (germline): LNHDA, SQIVND (reference sequence). In DNA form, the CDR3 reads TGTGCCAGTAAATTTACAGGGGGGAAAGGGAATTCACCCCTCCACTTT. It yields the protein CASKFTGGKGNSPLHF.

CDR3 residues: CASSPSRSVHNEQFF. CDR3 nucleotides: TGTGCCAGCTCACCAAGCAGGTCTGTCCACAATGAGCAGTTCTTC. The rearrangement uses TRBV18 and TRBJ2-1; no reliable D call. The CDR3 spans 15 residues. The ends were cut back, 2 bases at V and 5 bases at J, with 13 bases in the middle. The germline V gene has CDR1 KGHSH and CDR2 LQKENI.

On this clone: Germline is not matched at one junction end, which may reflect a read error. This chain connects TRBV30 to TRBJ1-1; D unresolved. Germline CDR1 is GTSNPN and CDR2 is SVGIG (reference sequence). There are 14 residues in the CDR3. DNA for the CDR3: TGTGCCTGGAGTGTTAAGAGGCTGAACGCTGAAGCTTTCTTT. Translation: CAWSVKRLNAEAFF. Supplemented by reference TRBV30 and TRBJ1-1, the full variable domain reads SQTIHQWPATLVQPVGSPLSLECTVEGTSNPNLYWYRQAAGRGLQLLFYSVGIGQISSEVPQNLSASRPQDRQFILSSKKLLLSDSGFYLCAWSVKRLNAEAFFGQGTRLTVV.

In nucleotides, the CDR3 is TGTGCCAGCAGTTTCAGTCAGGGGGGATTATCTGGAAACACCATATATTTT. It codes for CASSFSQGGLSGNTIYF. This chain connects TRBV28 to TRBJ1-3; 7 nucleotides agree with TRBD1. Germline V gene lookup returns CDR1 MDHEN and CDR2 SYDVKM. There are 17 residues in the CDR3. The V segment lost 3 bases and the J segment 1 base; nucleotides outside the gene matches: 9.

The chain is built from TRBV6-6 and TRBJ2-7; 7 nucleotides align to TRBD1. The CDR3 length is 15 residues. J was trimmed by 1 base and V by 5 bases; bases with no gene match: 8. Germline V gene data show CDR1 as MNHNY and CDR2 as SVGAGI (reference sequence). The chain's CDR3 is CASSDRQGSSYEQYF. In DNA, the CDR3 is TGTGCCAGCAGTGACAGACAGGGTAGTTCCTACGAGCAGTACTTC.

The rearrangement links TRBV5-4 to TRBJ2-7, with 9 bases aligning to TRBD2. The CDR3 is made up of 14 amino acids. J lost 3 bases, V lost 5 bases, and 6 bases had no gene match. The germline gives CDR1 SGHNT, CDR2 YYREEE (reference sequence). CDR3 protein: CASRNSGSFYEQYF. Here the CDR3 DNA reads TGTGCCAGCAGAAATAGCGGGAGCTTCTACGAGCAGTACTTC.

This clone occurred once. Written as DNA, the CDR3 is TGTGCCAGCAGTCCCGGACTAGCGGCTAGCACAGATACGCAGTATTTT. Translated, it gives CASSPGLAASTDTQYF. The chain has TRBV28 and TRBJ2-3, with 10 bases aligning to TRBD2. Looked up from germline, CDR1 is MDHEN and CDR2 is SYDVKM. This CDR3 spans 16 amino acids. With 5 bases clipped from V and 0 bases from J, the junction kept 5 bases outside the gene matches.

The CDR3 sequence is CASFPPGVRGGGLSPLHF. In nucleotides, the CDR3 is TGTGCCAGCTTCCCCCCGGGGGTCAGGGGAGGGGGTTTGTCACCCCTCCACTTT. The genes are TRBV28 and TRBJ1-6; D perhaps matches TRBD1 (6 bases). The length of the CDR3 is 18 residues. V lost 8 bases to trimming and J lost 10 bases, with 30 bases between them. Per germline, CDR1 MDHEN and CDR2 SYDVKM.

The chain uses TRBV29-1 and TRBJ2-6, with 11 bases matching TRBD1. The V gene's germline CDR1 is SQVTM and CDR2 ANQGSEA. The CDR3 has 16 residues. The junction had 5 bases not matched to a gene; V was cut back by 6 bases and J by 1 base. The CDR3 DNA reads TGCAGCGTGAGGGGACAGGGGGTTTCTGGGGCCAACGTCCTGACTTTC. Its translation: CSVRGQGVSGANVLTF.

This chain connects TRBV18 to TRBJ1-3, with 7 nucleotides matching TRBD1. This CDR3 spans 16 amino acids. After removal of 6 bases from V and 1 base from J, the junction contained 9 bases not matched to a gene. Looked up from germline, CDR1 is KGHSH and CDR2 is LQKENI. CDR3 sequence (DNA): TGTGCCAGCTCGCCCGGGACAGCCGTGTCTGGAAACACCATATATTTT. This encodes CASSPGTAVSGNTIYF.

The chain recombines TRBV29-1 with TRBJ2-7; D is ambiguous. V was trimmed by 7 bases and J by 6 bases, leaving 13 bases between them. CDR1 SQVTM and CDR2 ANQGSEA come from the germline V gene. This CDR3 region has 11 residues. The chain's CDR3 is CSASVGFEQYF. DNA of the CDR3: TGCAGCGCTTCGGTCGGTTTCGAGCAGTACTTC.

This clone is a singleton in its sample. J is TRBJ2-5 and V is TRBV29-1; D not certain. This CDR3 has 14 residues. Germline CDR1 and CDR2: SQVTM and ANQGSEA. The ends were cut back, 1 base at V and 5 bases at J, with 14 bases in the middle. CDR3 nucleotides: TGCAGCGTTGAAGTGGTGGCCGTCGGGGAGACCCAGTACTTC. Encoded protein: CSVEVVAVGETQYF.